This entry describes one T cell receptor (beta chain). What it binds is not known. The sample is drawn from a study of CXCR3-negative and CXCR3-positive naive CD8 T cells. CD45RO-CCR7+CD27+CD95- defined naive CD8+ T cells. UMI-labeled TRB cDNA libraries were prepared by 5' RACE. From the 5' RACE reads, TCRdb lists one entry per CDR3 protein and no DNA. This sample lists just under 90,000 distinct CDR3 sequences; its ten largest clones have around 0.82%. Points from the study as a whole: Comparison of naive cells showed more hydrophobic TRB CDR3s in CXCR3-positive than in CXCR3-negative naive cells.

The TCR comes from a human donor in good health. Some clones in this sample may be carry-over from other donors' samples. The sequenced material came from naive CXCR3+ CD8+ T cells from blood. The subset was: CD45RO-CCR7+CD27+CD95- naive CD8+ T cells expressing CXCR3 (TNR3+).

CDR3 loop: CASRNSQGTSGTQGRFF. This sequence joins TRBV6-1 and TRBJ2-1; absent DNA, TCRdb's TRBD2 call cannot be checked. The CDR3 is 17 amino acids. Germline values: CDR1 MNHNS, CDR2 SASEGT.